A selection of T cell receptor beta chains follows, all from one sample in a study of cytomegalovirus exposure and HLA in healthy donors. The assay was immunoSEQ multiplex PCR, and TCRdb's table has in-frame clones only and misses some. The sample contains 55,000 to 80,000 clones, roughly 80% of which appear only once. Sample: PBMCs. These receptors all come from a woman aged 25 to 39 in good health and CMV-seronegative. Both conserved end residues are trimmed from each CDR3.

v_gene: TRBV7-9
j_gene: TRBJ1-6
CDR3aa: ASSLTGTGEPLH

v_gene: TRBV28
j_gene: TRBJ1-5
CDR3aa: ASSSTTLYSNQPQH

v_gene: TRBV6-1
j_gene: TRBJ1-2
CDR3aa: ASSSGQGYGYT

v_gene: TRBV7-9
j_gene: TRBJ2-7
CDR3aa: SSSQGTGGSYEQY

v_gene: TRBV2
j_gene: TRBJ1-4
CDR3aa: ASSEALLGRDLEKLF

v_gene: TRBV19
j_gene: TRBJ1-1
CDR3aa: ASIPGQASEAF

v_gene: TRBV5-1
j_gene: TRBJ2-1
CDR3aa: ASSLLWLDPIAAYNEQF

v_gene: TRBV6-4
j_gene: TRBJ2-3
CDR3aa: ASSHTSGSTDTQY

v_gene: TRBV28
j_gene: TRBJ2-7
CDR3aa: ASSPTGAYYEQY

v_gene: TRBV27
j_gene: TRBJ1-5
CDR3aa: ASSLDTESRPQH

v_gene: TRBV30
j_gene: TRBJ1-2
CDR3aa: AWTKQGDGYT

v_gene: TRBV6-6
j_gene: TRBJ1-5
CDR3aa: ASSNRGKGNQPQH

v_gene: TRBV30
j_gene: TRBJ1-1
CDR3aa: AWSTMRSRSTEAF

v_gene: TRBV11-2
j_gene: TRBJ2-3
CDR3aa: ASSLGGGAPDTQY

v_gene: TRBV30
j_gene: TRBJ1-5
CDR3aa: AWSVRGDQPQH

v_gene: TRBV6-6
j_gene: TRBJ2-7
CDR3aa: ASTMQRSSYEQY

v_gene: TRBV30
j_gene: TRBJ2-7
CDR3aa: AWSVKGLDEQY

v_gene: TRBV7-2
j_gene: TRBJ2-3
CDR3aa: ASSLGLAGGASDTQY

v_gene: TRBV30
j_gene: TRBJ2-7
CDR3aa: ATISGQGRYEQY

v_gene: TRBV5-5
j_gene: TRBJ2-7
CDR3aa: ASSLDPSSYEQY

v_gene: TRBV7-9
j_gene: TRBJ1-2
CDR3aa: ASSLMAGDYGYT

v_gene: TRBV6-1
j_gene: TRBJ2-1
CDR3aa: ASSEVGDNEQF

v_gene: TRBV11-2
j_gene: TRBJ2-2
CDR3aa: ASSSGTGSAGELF

v_gene: TRBV10-1
j_gene: TRBJ1-6
CDR3aa: ASSRDNNSPLH

v_gene: TRBV4-1
j_gene: TRBJ1-4
CDR3aa: ASSRQQGSYSAARLGKLF

v_gene: TRBV5-1
j_gene: TRBJ2-2
CDR3aa: ASSSGDTGELF

v_gene: TRBV7-8
j_gene: TRBJ2-7
CDR3aa: ASSLVGQTNEQY

v_gene: TRBV10-1
j_gene: TRBJ2-3
CDR3aa: ASSEGRGTDTQY

v_gene: TRBV2
j_gene: TRBJ2-1
CDR3aa: ASRAGLAGPGAGDEQF

v_gene: TRBV27
j_gene: TRBJ1-1
CDR3aa: ASYLKGMNTEAF

v_gene: TRBV11-2
j_gene: TRBJ1-2
CDR3aa: ASRPGQGNYGYT

v_gene: TRBV2
j_gene: TRBJ1-2
CDR3aa: ASSAWDRKKNGYT

v_gene: TRBV4-3
j_gene: TRBJ1-2
CDR3aa: ASSQDLIGYGYT

v_gene: TRBV19
j_gene: TRBJ2-7
CDR3aa: ASSPGTASYEQY

v_gene: TRBV6-5
j_gene: TRBJ1-2
CDR3aa: ASSQQGVGYGYT

v_gene: TRBV9
j_gene: TRBJ2-3
CDR3aa: ASSFGGGDTQY

v_gene: TRBV11-2
j_gene: TRBJ2-3
CDR3aa: ASSPQAGGTDTQY

v_gene: TRBV5-1
j_gene: TRBJ1-2
CDR3aa: ASSPPGQANYGYT

v_gene: TRBV2
j_gene: TRBJ2-7
CDR3aa: ASSPGYEQY